This entry concerns a single T cell receptor (beta chain). This clonotype was seen many times. This receptor's antigen is unknown. Per-base qualities were not stored, and no clone one base away is much larger. Sequencing was performed on an Illumina HiSeq 1500. TCRdb cleaned the public reads at Q25 with fastp, built clones with MiXCR and kept in-frame beta chains. Identical CDR3 proteins give one entry, which carries the most common genes and DNA. Counted in this sample were 150,000 to 190,000 distinct CDR3 sequences; 23% of them appeared once. Clones ranked in the top ten supply roughly 9.7% of the sample. The CDR3 holds 15 amino acids from the cysteine to the phenylalanine. Only CDR3 DNA remains: 45 bases, in frame from the first base. V is cut by 1 base and J by 5 bases, and the space between the germline ends is 12 bases. The sample originates from a study of T cell repertoires in cytomegalovirus infection (dated by TCRdb to the late 2010s). As for the study more broadly: Donor HLA type was relevant to the analysis, because carriage of CMV infection together with the matching HLA type was indicated by public TCR beta signatures. Overall study outcomes, separate from this receptor: The ex vivo response was dominated by HLA-C-restricted CMV-specific TCR beta clonotypes, which also provided the single most frequent clonotype in two of eight donors. In both this cohort and an independent cohort of 352 donors, the cumulative frequency of public TCR beta family members distinguished carriers of CMV infection plus the relevant HLA type.

The sequence derives from a human donor in good health (CMV status not recorded). Some clones in this sample may be carry-over from other donors' samples. The source material was PBMCs. The receptor chain draws on TRBV12-3 or TRBV12-4 and TRBJ2-1, with the D gene too uncertain to name. The CDR3: CASSLVGYADNEQFF. The DNA sequence is given as TGTGCCAGCAGTTTAGTCGGGTACGCCGACAATGAGCAGTTCTTC.